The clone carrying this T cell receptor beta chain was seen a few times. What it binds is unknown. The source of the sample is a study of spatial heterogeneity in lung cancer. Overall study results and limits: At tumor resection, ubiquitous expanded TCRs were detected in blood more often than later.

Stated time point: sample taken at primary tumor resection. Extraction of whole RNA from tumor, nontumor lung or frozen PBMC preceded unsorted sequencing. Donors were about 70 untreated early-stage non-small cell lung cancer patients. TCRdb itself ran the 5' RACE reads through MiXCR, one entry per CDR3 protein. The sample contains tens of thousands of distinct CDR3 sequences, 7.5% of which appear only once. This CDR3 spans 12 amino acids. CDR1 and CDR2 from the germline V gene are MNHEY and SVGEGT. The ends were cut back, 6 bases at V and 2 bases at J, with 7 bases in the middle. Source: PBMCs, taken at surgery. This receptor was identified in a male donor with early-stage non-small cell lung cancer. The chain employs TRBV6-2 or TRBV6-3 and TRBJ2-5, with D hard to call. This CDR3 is CASRRPQETQYF. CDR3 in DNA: TGTGCCAGCAGGAGACCGCAAGAGACCCAGTACTTC.